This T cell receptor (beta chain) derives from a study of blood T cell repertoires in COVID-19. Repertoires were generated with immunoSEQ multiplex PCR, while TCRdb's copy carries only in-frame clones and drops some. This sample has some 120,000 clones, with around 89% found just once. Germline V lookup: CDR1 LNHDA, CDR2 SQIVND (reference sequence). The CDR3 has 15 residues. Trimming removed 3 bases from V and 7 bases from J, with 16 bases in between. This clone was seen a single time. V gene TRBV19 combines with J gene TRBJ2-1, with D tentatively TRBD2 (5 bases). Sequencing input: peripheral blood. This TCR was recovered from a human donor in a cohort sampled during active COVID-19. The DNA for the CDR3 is TGTGCCAGTAGTATGGCGGGCCTAGGGTTTAATGAGCAGTTCTTC. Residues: CASSMAGLGFNEQFF.